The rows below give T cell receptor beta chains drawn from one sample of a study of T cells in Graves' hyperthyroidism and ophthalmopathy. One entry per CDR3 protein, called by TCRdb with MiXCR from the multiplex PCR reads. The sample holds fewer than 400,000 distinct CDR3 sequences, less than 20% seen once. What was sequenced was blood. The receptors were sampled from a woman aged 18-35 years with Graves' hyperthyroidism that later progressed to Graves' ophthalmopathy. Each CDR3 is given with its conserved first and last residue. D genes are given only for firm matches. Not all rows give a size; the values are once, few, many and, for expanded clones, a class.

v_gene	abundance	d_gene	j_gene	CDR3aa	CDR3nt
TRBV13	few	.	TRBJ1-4	CASSSGVGEANEKLFF	TGTGCCAGCAGCTCGGGGGTCGGTGAGGCGAATGAAAAACTGTTTTTT
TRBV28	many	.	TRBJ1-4	CASSLFLRLGTNEKLFF	TGTGCCAGCAGTTTATTCCTACGCCTGGGCACTAATGAAAAACTGTTTTTT
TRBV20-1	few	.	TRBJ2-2	CSAREGEYTGELFF	TGCAGTGCTAGAGAAGGCGAGTACACCGGGGAGCTGTTTTTT
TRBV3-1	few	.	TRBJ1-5	CASSPQLHSNQPQHF	TGTGCCAGCAGCCCACAGTTGCATAGCAATCAGCCCCAGCATTTT
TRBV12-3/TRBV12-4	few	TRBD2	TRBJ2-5	CASSLGLALSGKKETQYF	TGTGCCAGCAGTTTAGGCCTCGCGCTTAGCGGGAAAAAAGAGACCCAGTACTTC
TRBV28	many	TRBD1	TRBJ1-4	CASSRDRRATNEKLFF	TGTGCCAGCAGTCGGGACAGAAGGGCAACTAATGAAAAACTGTTTTTT
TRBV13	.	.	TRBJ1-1	CASSFDRLNTEGFF	TGCGCCAGCAGCTTTGACAGACTGAACACTGAAGGTTTCTTT
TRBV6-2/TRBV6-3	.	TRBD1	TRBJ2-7	CASSMTGGPGEQYF	TGTGCCAGCAGTATGACAGGGGGCCCCGGCGAGCAGTACTTC
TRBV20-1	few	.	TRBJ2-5	CSAREGSVMGYQETQYF	TGCAGTGCTAGAGAGGGTAGCGTTATGGGGTACCAAGAGACCCAGTACTTC
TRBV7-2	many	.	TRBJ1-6	CASSFGQRHSPLHF	TGTGCCAGCAGCTTCGGACAGCGTCATTCACCCCTCCACTTT
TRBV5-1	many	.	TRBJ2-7	CASSEDRGYEQYF	TGCGCCAGCAGCGAGGACAGAGGCTACGAGCAGTACTTC
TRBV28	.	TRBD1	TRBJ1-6	CASSSWTGGSPLHF	TGTGCCAGCAGTTCTTGGACAGGGGGGTCACCCCTCCACTTT
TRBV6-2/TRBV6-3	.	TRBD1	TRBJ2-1	CASSYPGGAGNEQFF	TGTGCCAGCAGTTATCCAGGGGGCGCTGGCAATGAGCAGTTCTTC
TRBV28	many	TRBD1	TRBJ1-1	CASSLLAGRGLGTEAFF	TGTGCCAGCAGTTTATTGGCCGGCAGGGGGCTGGGGACTGAAGCTTTCTTT
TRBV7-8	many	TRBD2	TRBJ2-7	CASSLDVGLADYEQYF	TGTGCCAGCAGCTTAGATGTGGGTCTAGCGGACTACGAGCAGTACTTC
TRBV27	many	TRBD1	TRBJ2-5	CASRRRTGSARGETQYF	TGTGCCAGCAGACGACGGACAGGGTCAGCGCGGGGAGAGACCCAGTACTTC
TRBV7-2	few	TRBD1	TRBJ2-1	CASSLDRDFGNEQFF	TGTGCCAGCAGCCTAGACAGGGATTTTGGTAATGAGCAGTTCTTC
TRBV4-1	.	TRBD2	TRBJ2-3	CASSQESSGSTDTQYF	TGCGCCAGCAGCCAAGAATCTAGCGGGAGTACAGATACGCAGTATTTT
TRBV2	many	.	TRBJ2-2	CASSPGVPNTGELFF	TGTGCCAGCAGTCCAGGGGTCCCGAACACCGGGGAGCTGTTTTTT
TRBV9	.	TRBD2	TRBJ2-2	CASSVKLGLAGQNTGELFF	TGTGCCAGCAGCGTAAAACTCGGACTAGCGGGACAGAACACCGGGGAGCTGTTTTTT
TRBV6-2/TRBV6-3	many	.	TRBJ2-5	CASSYRGTDWETQYF	TGTGCCAGCAGTTATCGGGGGACGGATTGGGAGACCCAGTACTTC
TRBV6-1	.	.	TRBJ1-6	CASGGPRASQNSPLHF	TGTGCCAGCGGAGGGCCCCGGGCCTCCCAAAATTCACCCCTCCACTTT
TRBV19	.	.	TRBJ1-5	CASSGGEHQPQHF	TGTGCCAGTAGTGGCGGGGAACATCAGCCCCAGCATTTT
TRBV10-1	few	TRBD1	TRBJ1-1	CASRTGTGTEAFF	TGCGCCAGCAGAACCGGGACAGGGACTGAAGCTTTCTTT
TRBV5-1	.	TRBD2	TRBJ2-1	CASSLEIAGDEQFF	TGCGCCAGCAGCTTGGAGATAGCGGGAGATGAGCAGTTCTTC
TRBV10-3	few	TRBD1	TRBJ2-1	CAMGDRGTSEQFF	TGTGCCATGGGGGACAGGGGAACGAGTGAGCAGTTCTTC
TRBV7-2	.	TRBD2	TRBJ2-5	CASSLAGRAQYF	TGTGCCAGCAGCTTAGCGGGGAGGGCCCAGTACTTC
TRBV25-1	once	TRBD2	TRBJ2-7	CATSPGLEVYERYF	TGTGCCACCTCCCCAGGACTAGAAGTCTACGAGCGGTACTTC
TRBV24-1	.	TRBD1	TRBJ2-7	CATSDLPYRDRWSEQYF	TGTGCCACCAGTGATTTGCCCTACAGGGACAGGTGGTCCGAGCAGTACTTC
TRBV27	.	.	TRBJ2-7	CASSLSYTSYEQYF	TGTGCCAGCAGTTTGTCATATACCTCCTACGAGCAGTACTTC
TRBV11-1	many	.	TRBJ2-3	CASSPDRSTDTQYF	TGTGCCAGCAGCCCGGACAGAAGCACAGATACGCAGTATTTT
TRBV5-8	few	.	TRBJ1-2	CASSFGPALYGYTF	TGTGCCAGCAGCTTCGGGCCCGCCCTCTATGGCTACACCTTC
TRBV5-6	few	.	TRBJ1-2	CASSSYGSMGGHGYTF	TGTGCCAGCAGCTCCTACGGGTCCATGGGGGGGCATGGCTACACCTTC
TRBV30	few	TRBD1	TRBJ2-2	CAWTHTGTANTGELFF	TGTGCCTGGACCCACACCGGGACAGCGAACACCGGGGAGCTGTTTTTT
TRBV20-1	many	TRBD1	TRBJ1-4	CSASPGQGNEKLFF	TGCAGTGCTAGCCCGGGACAGGGAAATGAAAAACTGTTTTTT
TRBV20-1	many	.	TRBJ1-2	CSASGRGYTF	TGCAGTGCTTCGGGGCGTGGCTACACCTTC
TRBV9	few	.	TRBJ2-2	CASSVEGSRVNTGELFF	TGTGCCAGCAGCGTAGAGGGCAGCCGCGTGAACACCGGGGAGCTGTTTTTT
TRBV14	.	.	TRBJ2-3	CASSPWPGTDTQYF	TGTGCCAGCAGCCCCTGGCCCGGCACAGATACGCAGTATTTT
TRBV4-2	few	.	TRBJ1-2	CASSQDPQGTYGYTF	TGTGCCAGCAGCCAAGATCCGCAGGGAACCTATGGCTACACCTTC
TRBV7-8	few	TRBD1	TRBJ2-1	CASSYGTGGNNEQLF	TGTGCCAGCAGCTACGGGACAGGGGGCAACAATGAGCAGCTCTTC
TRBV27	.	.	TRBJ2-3	CASSSYTTDTQYF	TGTGCCAGCAGTTCTTATACCACAGATACGCAGTATTTT
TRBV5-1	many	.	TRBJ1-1	CASSLGGEMNTEAFF	TGCGCCAGCAGCTTGGGCGGAGAGATGAACACTGAAGCTTTCTTT
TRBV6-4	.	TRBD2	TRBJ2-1	CASSLGLTYNEQFF	TGTGCCAGCAGCCTGGGACTAACCTACAATGAGCAGTTCTTC
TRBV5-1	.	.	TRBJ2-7	CASSLSSYERYF	TGCGCCAGCAGCTTGAGCTCCTACGAGCGGTACTTC
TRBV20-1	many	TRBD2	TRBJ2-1	CSATGRGAYNEQFF	TGCAGTGCTACGGGGCGGGGGGCTTACAATGAGCAGTTCTTC
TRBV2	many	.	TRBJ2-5	CAPVEGNLRETQYF	TGTGCCCCTGTGGAGGGCAATCTTCGGGAGACCCAGTACTTC
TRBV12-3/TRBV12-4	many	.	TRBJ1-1	CASSFHSENTEAFF	TGTGCCAGCAGTTTCCACAGCGAGAACACTGAAGCTTTCTTT
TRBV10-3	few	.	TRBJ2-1	CAISGEDRNNEQFF	TGTGCCATCAGTGGTGAGGACAGAAACAATGAGCAGTTCTTC
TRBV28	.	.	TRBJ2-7	CASSLIEGLSAVKQYF	TGTGCCAGCAGTTTGATTGAGGGACTGAGCGCGGTGAAGCAGTACTTC